This record covers a single T cell receptor (beta chain). The assay was immunoSEQ multiplex PCR, and TCRdb's table has in-frame clones only and misses some. The sample lists 45,000 to 55,000 clones, approximately 84% occurring once. Trimming at V came to 6 bases and at J to 5 bases, leaving 5 bases not matched to a gene. Germline CDR1 and CDR2: SGHTA and FQGTGA. The CDR3 totals 13 residues. The data derive from a study of OX40 agonist ivuxolimab in advanced cancers. The material sequenced was CD4+ or CD8+ T cells sorted from blood, taken in a trial of the OX40 agonist ivuxolimab. The receptor comes from an adult with an advanced solid tumor such as melanoma, head and neck, liver or kidney cancer. This chain uses TRBV7-3 with TRBJ1-1, with 8 bases that match TRBD1. The CDR3 here is CASRLQGGTEAFF. The CDR3 DNA reads TGTGCCAGCAGATTACAGGGGGGGACTGAAGCTTTCTTT.